This T cell receptor beta chain was recorded in a study of CD4 T cells in relation to SARS-CoV-2 and coronaviruses. Study as a whole: TCR beta CDR3s were sequenced after approximately ten-day antigen culture of PBMCs. The negative reference was HIV-1 Nef peptide pool or peptide-free culture.

Concerning this clone: The antigen is not known.

Whole-study results and caveats: In around 60% of donors, memory CD4+ clonotypes crossrecognized SARS-CoV-2 and at least one common cold coronavirus spike.

Profiled with immunoSEQ multiplex PCR; TCRdb holds only in-frame clones, not every one. The table includes about 23,000 clones, less than 85% detected once. The unexposed donors gave CD4+ T cells in about 2011-2019, prior to COVID-19. After roughly ten days of culture, CD4+ T cells were isolated. Cells permitting, SARS-CoV-2 S/N and four cold-coronavirus spikes were tested on unexposed-donor CD4+ T cells. Germline CDR1 and CDR2: MDHEN and SYDVKM. J was trimmed by 3 bases and V by 9 bases; bases with no gene match: 8. This CDR3 contains 14 residues. The TCR was taken from a human donor in good health. Input material: CD4+ T cells from PBMCs, cultured in vitro. This chain joins TRBV28 and TRBJ2-1, with 7 bases lining up with TRBD1. Here the CDR3 reads CASRDRAIYNEQFF. CDR3 sequence (DNA): TGTGCCAGTCGGGACAGAGCAATCTACAATGAGCAGTTCTTC. The variable domain in full, with the rest retrieved from reference TRBV28 and TRBJ2-1, is DVKVTQSSRYLVKRTGEKVFLECVQDMDHENMFWYRQDPGLGLRLIYFSYDVKMKEKGDIPEGYSVSREKKERFSLILESASTNQTSMYLCASRDRAIYNEQFFGPGTRLTVL.